The rows below give T cell receptor beta chains drawn from one sample of a study of T cells in Graves' hyperthyroidism and ophthalmopathy. Each CDR3 protein is one row after TCRdb ran MiXCR on the multiplex PCR reads. The table lists some 500,000 distinct CDR3 sequences, approximately 15% of them singletons. Input material: blood. These receptors all stem from a woman aged 18-30 years with Graves' hyperthyroidism. Both conserved end residues are part of each CDR3. The order of the fields is V gene, D gene, J gene, clone size, CDR3 DNA, CDR3 protein. D genes are given only for firm matches. Clone size is shown for a subset of rows, as once, few, many or a class of expanded clone.

>TRBV6-6|TRBD1|TRBJ1-2|few
TGTGCCAGCAGTTACGGACAGGTGCCTAGACTACGCACCTTC
CASSYGQVPRLRTF
>TRBV24-1|TRBD1|TRBJ1-1|many
TGTGCCACCAGTGCCCAGGGGGGAGGGTACACTGAAGCTTTCTTT
CATSAQGGGYTEAFF
>TRBV3-1|NA|TRBJ2-7|few
TGTGCCAGCAGCCGGCAGGGATTAACCGCCTACGAGCAGTGCTTC
CASSRQGLTAYEQCF
>TRBV30|NA|TRBJ2-7|many
TGTGCCTGGTTAATACAGGAAAGCCCCTACGAGCAGTACTTC
CAWLIQESPYEQYF
>TRBV7-9|TRBD1|TRBJ1-4|NA
TGTGCCAGCAGCAGAGGGACAGCCTCCGAAAAACTGTTTTTT
CASSRGTASEKLFF
>TRBV2|NA|TRBJ2-7|many
TGTGCCAGCAGCCTTTCAGGGGGGTTTGGGAAGTACTACGAGCAGTACTTC
CASSLSGGFGKYYEQYF
>TRBV7-9|NA|TRBJ2-5|few
TGTGCCAGCAGCTTAATCCTCGTTGGAGACCAAGAGACCCAGTACTTC
CASSLILVGDQETQYF
>TRBV30|NA|TRBJ2-3|NA
TGTGCCTGGAGTGTCGCCCGCACAGATACGCAGTATTTT
CAWSVARTDTQYF
>TRBV5-1|NA|TRBJ2-7|many
TGCGCCAGCAGCTTGAACAGAGATTCGAATCAGCAGTACTTC
CASSLNRDSNQQYF
>TRBV11-2|TRBD2|TRBJ2-5|many
TGTGCCAGCAGACCGACTAGCGCTCGGCGAGAGACCCAGTACTTC
CASRPTSARRETQYF
>TRBV6-5|NA|TRBJ2-3|NA
TGTGCCAGCAGTTACCCGGACAGTACAGATACGCAGTATTTT
CASSYPDSTDTQYF
>TRBV24-1|TRBD2|TRBJ2-3|many
TGTGCCACCTCAAGCGGGAGGGCCTTCGGCACAGATACGCAGTATTTT
CATSSGRAFGTDTQYF
>TRBV7-3|NA|TRBJ2-3|NA
TGTGCCAGCAGCGAAAGTGGACTTAGCACAGATACGCAGTATTTT
CASSESGLSTDTQYF
>TRBV19|NA|TRBJ2-2|many
TGTGCCAGTAGTAGGAGGGGGGACACCGGGGAGCTGTTTTTT
CASSRRGDTGELFF
>TRBV7-8|NA|TRBJ2-7|few
TGTGCCAGCAGCCTGTACACCGGGACTGCGACCTACGAGCAGTACTTC
CASSLYTGTATYEQYF
>TRBV19|NA|TRBJ1-2|NA
TGTGCCAGCACTGAACAAGGGAGCAACTATGGCTACACCTTC
CASTEQGSNYGYTF
>TRBV29-1|TRBD1|TRBJ2-5|many
TGCAGCGTTGCGTCCCGGGACAGGGGAACCCAAGAGACCCAGTACTTC
CSVASRDRGTQETQYF
>TRBV12-3/TRBV12-4|TRBD1|TRBJ1-3|many
TGTGCCAGCAGCGCCCATGAGGGACAGGGAGTAACGGGAAACACCATATATTTT
CASSAHEGQGVTGNTIYF
>TRBV5-8|TRBD2|TRBJ2-5|NA
TGTGCCAGCAGCTTAGAGACTAGCGGGGGCTTAGAGACCCAGTACTTC
CASSLETSGGLETQYF
>TRBV12-5|NA|TRBJ1-3|few
TGTGCTAGTGGTTTGATACCGAATGGAAACACCATATATTTT
CASGLIPNGNTIYF
>TRBV30|NA|TRBJ2-3|many
TGTGCCTGGAGTGTAGACTGGGTCAGGAGCACAGATACGCAGTATTTT
CAWSVDWVRSTDTQYF
>TRBV6-2/TRBV6-3|NA|TRBJ2-2|many
TGTGCCAGCAGTTCCCACCGACTAGGCCCGGGCACCGGGGAGCTGTTTTTT
CASSSHRLGPGTGELFF
>TRBV27|TRBD2|TRBJ2-5|NA
TGTGCCAGCAGTTTATCGGCGGGAGGCCAAGAGACCCAGTACTTC
CASSLSAGGQETQYF
>TRBV27|TRBD2|TRBJ2-5|many
TGTGCCAGCAGCTCCGTAGCGGGGCAAGAGACCCAGTACTTC
CASSSVAGQETQYF
>TRBV4-2|TRBD2|TRBJ2-7|few
TGTGCCAGCAGCCAAGGGACTAGCGTCTACGAGCAGTACTTC
CASSQGTSVYEQYF
>TRBV19|TRBD2|TRBJ2-1|NA
TGTGCCAGTAGCGGACTAGCGGGAGTGAACGATGAGCAGTTCTTC
CASSGLAGVNDEQFF
>TRBV2|NA|TRBJ2-5|NA
TGTGCCAGCAGTAACCGGGGCCCCATGGGGTTAGAGACCCAGTACTTC
CASSNRGPMGLETQYF
>TRBV27|TRBD1|TRBJ2-7|many
TGTGCCAGCAGTTTAGCCGGGACAGGTTTTTGGGAGCAGTACTTC
CASSLAGTGFWEQYF
>TRBV7-3|NA|TRBJ2-3|NA
TGTGCCAGCGGAAATAAAGATACGCAGTATTTT
CASGNKDTQYF
>TRBV7-9|NA|TRBJ1-1|NA
TGTGCCAGCACCGCCTGGGGGCACCTGACTGAAGCTTTCTTT
CASTAWGHLTEAFF
>TRBV5-5|TRBD1|TRBJ2-3|many
TGTGCCAGCAGCTCCGACAGGGCGGCCACCAGCACAGATACGCAGTATTTT
CASSSDRAATSTDTQYF
>TRBV20-1|TRBD2|TRBJ2-7|few
TGCAGTGCTAGCCCCCTACTAGCGGCGGGTAACGAGCAGTACTTC
CSASPLLAAGNEQYF
>TRBV18|NA|TRBJ2-3|NA
TGTGCCAGCTCACCTGGGCACACCAGAAGCACAGATACGCAGTATTTT
CASSPGHTRSTDTQYF
>TRBV19|TRBD1|TRBJ2-7|many
TGTGCCAGTAGTCGGGACAGGGAATACGAGCAGTACTTC
CASSRDREYEQYF
>TRBV7-9|TRBD1|TRBJ1-1|NA
TGTGCCAGCAGCTTACCACAGGGGGGGGCAGTGGACACTGAAGCTTTCTTT
CASSLPQGGAVDTEAFF
>TRBV6-1|TRBD2|TRBJ2-5|few
TGTGCCAGCAGTGAAAGGGACCCGGGGGGAGAGACCCAGTACTTC
CASSERDPGGETQYF
>TRBV7-3|NA|TRBJ1-4|few
TGTGCCAGCAGCTTAGGGGGCCAGGCGAATGAAAAACTGTTTTTT
CASSLGGQANEKLFF
>TRBV7-6|NA|TRBJ2-7|many
TGTGCCAGCAGCCCCAGGGACTCCCTCTACGAGCAGTACTTC
CASSPRDSLYEQYF
>TRBV12-3/TRBV12-4|NA|TRBJ1-1|many
TGTGCCAGCAGTTTAGCTGCTCCCGAAGCTTTCTTT
CASSLAAPEAFF
>TRBV7-9|NA|TRBJ2-1|NA
TGTGCCAGCAGCTTCGACGGGGTTGCGCAGTTCTTC
CASSFDGVAQFF
>TRBV11-2|NA|TRBJ2-7|many
TGTGCCAGCAGCTTAACAGTGGGGCGCTACGAGCAGTACTTC
CASSLTVGRYEQYF
>TRBV27|TRBD2|TRBJ2-7|few
TGTGCCAGTACTAGCGGGATCCGCAACGAGCAGTACTTC
CASTSGIRNEQYF
>TRBV7-8|NA|TRBJ2-7|NA
TGTGCCAGCAGACTCGGGCTCCAGTGGCAGCCCTGCGAGCAGTACTTC
CASRLGLQWQPCEQYF
>TRBV30|NA|TRBJ1-1|many
TGTGCCTGGATCCTGAGGGGGAATCGGAGCACTGAAGCTTTCTTT
CAWILRGNRSTEAFF
>TRBV28|NA|TRBJ2-2|few
TGTGCCAGCGAGAACGGGGAGCTGTTTTTT
CASENGELFF
>TRBV6-2/TRBV6-3|NA|TRBJ2-7|NA
TGTGCCAGCAGTTACTCGGGCGACAGTTACGAGCAGTACTTC
CASSYSGDSYEQYF
>TRBV2|TRBD1|TRBJ1-2|many
TGTGCCAGCAGTATTACAGGGGATGAAGGCTATGGCTACACCTTC
CASSITGDEGYGYTF
>TRBV27|NA|TRBJ2-3|many
TGTGCCAGCAGTTTAATGCAGGAGACAGATACGCAGTATTTT
CASSLMQETDTQYF
>TRBV7-3|NA|TRBJ2-2|few
TGTGCCAGCAGCTTAAATTCGGGGGCCTCGGGCGGGGAGCTGTTTTTT
CASSLNSGASGGELFF
>TRBV6-2/TRBV6-3|TRBD1|TRBJ2-1|NA
TGTGCCAGCAGTTACCCACGGGACAGTATTGTCGAGCAGTTCTTC
CASSYPRDSIVEQFF